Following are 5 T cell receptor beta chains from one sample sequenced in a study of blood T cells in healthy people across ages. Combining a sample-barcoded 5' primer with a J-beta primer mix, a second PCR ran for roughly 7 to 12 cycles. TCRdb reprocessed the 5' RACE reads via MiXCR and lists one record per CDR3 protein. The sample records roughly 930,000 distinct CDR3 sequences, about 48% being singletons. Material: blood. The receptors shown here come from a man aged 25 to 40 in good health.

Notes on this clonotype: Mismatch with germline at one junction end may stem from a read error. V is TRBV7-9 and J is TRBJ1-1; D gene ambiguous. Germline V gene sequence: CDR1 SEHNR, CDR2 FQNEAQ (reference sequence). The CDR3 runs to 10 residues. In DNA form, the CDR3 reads TGTGCCAGCAGCAACAGTGAAGCTTTCTTT. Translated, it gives CASSNSEAFF.

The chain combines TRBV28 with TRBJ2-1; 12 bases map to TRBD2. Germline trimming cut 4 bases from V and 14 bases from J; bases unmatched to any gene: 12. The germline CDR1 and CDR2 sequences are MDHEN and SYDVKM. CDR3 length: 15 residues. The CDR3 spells CASSSSGGVFCKEFF. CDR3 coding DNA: TGTGCCAGCAGTTCTAGCGGGGGGGTATTCTGCAAGGAGTTCTTC. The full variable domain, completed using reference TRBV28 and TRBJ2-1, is DVKVTQSSRYLVKRTGEKVFLECVQDMDHENMFWYRQDPGLGLRLIYFSYDVKMKEKGDIPEGYSVSREKKERFSLILESASTNQTSMYLCASSSSGGVFCKEFFGPGTRLTVL.

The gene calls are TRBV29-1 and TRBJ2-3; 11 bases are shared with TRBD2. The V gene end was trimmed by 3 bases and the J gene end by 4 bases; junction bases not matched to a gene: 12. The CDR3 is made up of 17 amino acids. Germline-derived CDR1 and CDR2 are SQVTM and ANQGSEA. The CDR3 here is CSVELTQLAGVADTQYF. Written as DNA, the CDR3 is TGCAGCGTTGAGCTTACCCAACTAGCGGGGGTAGCAGATACGCAGTATTTT.

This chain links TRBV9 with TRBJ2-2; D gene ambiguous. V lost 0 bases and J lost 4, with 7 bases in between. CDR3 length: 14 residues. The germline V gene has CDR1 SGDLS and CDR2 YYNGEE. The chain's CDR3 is CASSVAISTGELFF. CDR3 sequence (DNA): TGTGCCAGCAGCGTAGCGATTAGCACCGGGGAGCTGTTTTTT.

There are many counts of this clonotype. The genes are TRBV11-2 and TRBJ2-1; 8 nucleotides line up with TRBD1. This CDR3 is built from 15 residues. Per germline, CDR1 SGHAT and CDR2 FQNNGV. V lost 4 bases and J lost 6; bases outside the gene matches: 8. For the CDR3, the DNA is TGTGCCAGCAGCTCCCAGGGGGCGGGCGTCAATGAGCAGTTCTTC. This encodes CASSSQGAGVNEQFF.